The sequence of this T cell receptor beta chain was determined in a study of Graves' ophthalmopathy and Graves' hyperthyroidism (dated by TCRdb to the late 2010s). Describing the broader study: Peripheral blood was collected at initial diagnosis, prior to any treatment. For independent validation, a separate cohort was made up of 18 hyperthyroidism patients plus 17 patients who later progressed from hyperthyroidism to ophthalmopathy. In more than five hyperthyroidism patients, T-cell repertoires of thyroid tissue and blood were compared. In total, some 140 blood samples were TCR-sequenced: 40 to 45 ophthalmopathy, some 80 hyperthyroidism and 17 hyperthyroidism-to-ophthalmopathy patients. A discovery set of more than 90 patients (43 ophthalmopathy, under 65 stable hyperthyroidism) was enrolled to explore V-J signatures distinguishing ophthalmopathy from hyperthyroidism. Once sampling was done, hyperthyroidism patients were given methimazole at a starting dose of 30 mg daily, while ophthalmopathy patients were given high-dose intravenous methylprednisolone. TCR beta repertoire signatures were used to distinguish Graves' ophthalmopathy from Graves' hyperthyroidism and to predict progression to ophthalmopathy.

CDR1 is given as MNHEY and CDR2 as SVGAGI, both from the germline V gene. V and J are trimmed by 0 bases and 5 bases, and the gene matches miss 8 bases of the junction. From the cysteine through the phenylalanine, the CDR3 covers 16 amino acids. The only DNA kept is the CDR3, 48 bases in frame from the first base. Results and caveats for the whole study, not just this receptor: Sample size was not statistically predetermined, and group allocation was not concealed from the investigators. Most of the expanded thyroid clonotypes with a frequency above 0.001 were also detected in blood, and it was suggested that the thyroid immune response may be reflected by blood repertoires. In validation, the model predicted ophthalmopathy progression with about 71% sensitivity and 72.22% specificity; 12 predicted patients were CT-confirmed with GO in a median of approximately 6.2 months. The 13-signature model separated ophthalmopathy from stable hyperthyroidism with approximately 85% sensitivity and approximately 83% specificity in cross-validation, and 80%/75% in the test set.

TCR beta CDR3 regions were amplified from RNA transcripts for repertoire sequencing. A first-round RT-PCR used HTBI primers with the Qiagen OneStep RT-PCR kit, followed by a second-round multiplex PCR, size selection and purification. Libraries were sequenced paired-end with 100 bp reads on an Illumina HiSeq2000. For the original study's pipeline: SOAPnuke was used to process the reads, throwing out any read that had adapters, had uncalled bases, had a mean Phred below 15, or lacked an exact constant-primer or identifier match. High-quality paired reads were merged with COPE v1.2.5. Each unique nucleotide sequence was treated as a clonotype, and MiTCR v1.1 was used to align the clonotypes to the IMGT TRB V, D and J references. Only V-J combinations with frequency above 0.0001 were analysed, covering about 99% of repertoires. A TCR clonal expansion and chaos score per V-J combination was defined as the ratio of F50 clonal expansion to chaos observed in the TCRdist matrix. Features were reduced by Welch's t-statistics and random forest to around 14 V-J combinations, which fed a naive Bayes classifier. The Morisita-Horn index was used to measure how similar the thyroid and blood repertoires were. TCRdb ran its own pipeline on the public reads, namely fastp trimming at Q25 and MiXCR clone calling, and kept in-frame beta chains. Every entry covers one CDR3 protein and lists the most common genes and DNA from its rows. The V and J calls shown here were made by TCRdb, not taken from the authors' results. The sample contains about 700,000 distinct CDR3 sequences, 40% of them found a single time. The ten largest clones take up 35% to 55% of the sample.

Turning to this clonotype: This receptor's antigen is unknown. No much larger clonotype is one base removed from it; base qualities were not supplied.

The ophthalmopathy patients had moderately to severely active disease, with a Clinical Activity Score of 3 or higher, a NOSPECS grade of 4 or higher, and a disease duration of less than 3 months. Anyone with other autoimmune diseases, uncontrolled infections, pregnancy or lactation was excluded from the study. Diagnosis was based on clinical symptoms, serum thyroxine, TRAb, thyroid ultrasound and orbital computed tomography. PBMCs were isolated from 10 ml of fresh peripheral blood by Ficoll-Paque density gradient centrifugation. Trizol reagent was used to extract the total RNA, and its quality was then checked on an Agilent 2100 Bioanalyzer.

This chain is built from TRBV6-5 and TRBJ1-2; a stretch of 8 junction bases matches TRBD1. The material sequenced was peripheral blood. The clonotype was recovered from an adult man with Graves' ophthalmopathy. The CDR3 corresponds to CASSYSSGDRLYGYTF. Here is the DNA: TGTGCCAGCAGTTACTCGTCGGGGGACAGGCTTTATGGCTACACCTTC.